These 3 T cell receptor beta chains were sequenced from one sample in a study of blood T cell repertoires in COVID-19 (dated by TCRdb to about 2020). Library creation used the immunoSEQ multiplex PCR assay. Not all clones reach the TCRdb copy of this immuneACCESS table, which keeps in-frame sequences only. Checked studies attribute under half of the gap to unresolved V genes and leave the rest unexplained. The sample table lists about 480,000 clones, 75% to 90% of them with a count of one. 4% to 4.5% of the sample is taken by the ten largest. Sequenced: peripheral blood. These receptors all come from a woman in her twenties or thirties with acute or convalescent COVID-19.

The chain employs TRBV10-3 and TRBJ2-3; no clear D. From germline, CDR1 is ENHRY and CDR2 SYGVKD. V gave up 4 bases and J gave up 2 bases, with 10 bases separating them. There are 14 residues in the CDR3. DNA of the CDR3: TGTGCCATCAGTGGCCCCGGGTCCACAGATACGCAGTATTTT. It specifies CAISGPGSTDTQYF.

The CDR3, as DNA: TGCGCCAGCAGCTTGGGACAGGGGGACAACGAGCAGTACTTC. Its protein product is CASSLGQGDNEQYF. The rearrangement uses TRBV5-1 and TRBJ2-7, with 9 bases identical to TRBD1. The CDR3 totals 14 residues. The V and J ends lost 0 bases and 5 bases, in that order; junction bases with no gene match: 3. Germline V lookup: CDR1 SGHRS, CDR2 YFSETQ.

The J gene is TRBJ1-5, the V gene TRBV20-1, with D possibly TRBD1 on 6 matching bases. The CDR3 extends over 15 amino acids. Trimming left V 3 bases short and J 2 bases short, with 14 bases between. Germline CDR1 reads DFQATT; CDR2 reads SNEGSKA (reference sequence). The CDR3 DNA reads TGCAGTGCTAGTGCCCCAGGGGTGGGCAATCAGCCCCAGCATTTT. Translating gives CSASAPGVGNQPQHF.